This T cell receptor (beta chain) was documented in a study of T-cell reconstitution after alpha-beta-depleted transplantation in children. General study findings and limits: Surviving recipient T cells and thymic progenitors underlay high day-60 TCRbeta diversity in some patients. T-cell counts and diversity were attributed mostly to newly produced T cells one year after transplant. Reportedly, roughly two months post-transplant, alpha-beta T cells arose from several hundred expanded graft clones.

The junction had 3 bases not matched to a gene; V was cut back by 2 bases and J by 4 bases. Germline V gene lookup returns CDR1 SGHTA and CDR2 FQGNSA. CDR3 length: 14 residues. Unique molecular identifiers were used to barcode this TCRbeta library. MiXCR, run by TCRdb on the PCR reads, gives a single entry per CDR3 protein. The sample contains about 5,900 distinct CDR3 sequences, roughly a sixth of which appear only once. A note on this clonotype: Its antigen remains unknown.

Material: PBMCs, mostly from graft donor cells, obtained 180 days after TCRalphabeta/CD19-depleted stem cell transplant. The sequence was collected from a patient aged 2-15 years who had a stem cell transplant for inherited bone marrow failure, so the T cells may come from the graft donor. The chain couples TRBV7-2 to TRBJ2-5; TRBD2 matches 8 bases. The DNA of the CDR3 is TGTGCCAGCAGCTTAAGCGGGAGCTCAGAGACCCAGTACTTC. This translates into CASSLSGSSETQYF.